These 3 T cell receptor beta chains share one sample of origin, sequenced in a study of cytomegalovirus exposure and HLA in healthy donors. The primer mix had 60 Vbeta and 13 Jbeta primers. Using immunoSEQ multiplex PCR, the repertoire was profiled, and TCRdb retains in-frame clones only, with some absent. The listing records 100,000 to 150,000 clones. The sample taken for sequencing was PBMCs. These receptors were taken from a man aged 25 to 40 in good health and CMV-seronegative.

The rearrangement uses TRBV30 and TRBJ1-6, with D possibly TRBD1 on 5 matching bases. Trimming shortened V by 2 bases and J by 7 bases, and 18 bases separated the two germline ends. From germline, CDR1 is GTSNPN and CDR2 SVGIG (reference sequence). CDR3 length equals 16 residues. CDR3 protein: CAWSTQAAGRNSPLHF. CDR3 bases: TGTGCCTGGAGTACCCAGGCGGCAGGGAGGAATTCACCCCTCCACTTT.

This rearrangement joins TRBV7-3 to TRBJ2-7; 9 nucleotides agree with TRBD1. The CDR3 sequence is 14 residues long. J gave up 2 bases and V 5 bases, and 4 bases lay outside the gene matches. Germline CDR1 is SGHTA and CDR2 is FQGTGA. In DNA form, the CDR3 reads TGTGCCAGCAGCCACGGACAGGGGACCTACGAGCAGTACTTC. Translating gives CASSHGQGTYEQYF.

V gene TRBV5-5 combines with J gene TRBJ2-2; D gene ambiguous. V lost 4 bases, J lost 0 bases, and 13 bases lay in between. This CDR3 is built from 16 residues. Germline V gene lookup returns CDR1 SGHKS and CDR2 YYEKEE (reference sequence). The CDR3 DNA reads as TGTGCCAGCAGCAAAACCCCCGCGGCGAACACCGGGGAGCTGTTTTTT. Translated: CASSKTPAANTGELFF.